This TCR beta chain was recorded in a study of blood T cell repertoires in COVID-19. V was pared by 4 bases and J by 8 bases, with 15 bases between. This CDR3 region has 14 residues. CDR1 and CDR2 (germline): MDHEN, SYDVKM. TCRdb keeps only in-frame clones here, not all; method: immunoSEQ multiplex PCR. The table includes some 460,000 clones, 70% to 90% detected once. The receptor comes from a woman under 30 with acute COVID-19. This sequence joins TRBV28 and TRBJ1-5; D may be TRBD1 (6 bases). Sequenced sample: PBMCs or T cells enriched from blood (not recorded which). The CDR3 coding sequence is TGTGCCAGCAGTTCCCCACAGGGCGGTAAGCCCCAGCATTTT. Translating it yields CASSSPQGGKPQHF.